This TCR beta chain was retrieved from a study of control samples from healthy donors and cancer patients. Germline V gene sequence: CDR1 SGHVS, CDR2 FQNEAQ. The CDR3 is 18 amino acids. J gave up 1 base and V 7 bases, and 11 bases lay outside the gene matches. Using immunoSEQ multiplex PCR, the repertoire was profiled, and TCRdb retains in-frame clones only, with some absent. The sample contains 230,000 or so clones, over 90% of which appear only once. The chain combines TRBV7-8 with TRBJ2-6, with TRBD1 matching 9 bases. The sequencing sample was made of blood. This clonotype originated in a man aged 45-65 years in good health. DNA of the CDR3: TGTGCCAGCACCCAAATCCGGGACAGGGTTTCTGGGGCCAACGTCCTGACTTTC. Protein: CASTQIRDRVSGANVLTF.